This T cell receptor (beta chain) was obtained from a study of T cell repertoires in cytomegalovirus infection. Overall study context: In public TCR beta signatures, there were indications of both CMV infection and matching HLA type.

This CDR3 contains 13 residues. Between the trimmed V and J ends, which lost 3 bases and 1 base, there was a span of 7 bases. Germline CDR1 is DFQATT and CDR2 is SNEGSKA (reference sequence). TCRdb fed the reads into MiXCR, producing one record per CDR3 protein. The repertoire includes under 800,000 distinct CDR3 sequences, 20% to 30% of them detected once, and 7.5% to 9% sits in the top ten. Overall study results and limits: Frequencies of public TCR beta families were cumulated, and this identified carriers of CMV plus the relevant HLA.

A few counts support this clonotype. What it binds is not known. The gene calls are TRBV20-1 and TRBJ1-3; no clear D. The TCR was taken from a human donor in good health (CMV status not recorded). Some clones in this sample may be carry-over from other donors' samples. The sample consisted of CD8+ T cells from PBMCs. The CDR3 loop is CSASAGSGNTIYF. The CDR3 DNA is TGCAGTGCTAGTGCGGGTTCTGGAAACACCATATATTTT.